The 29 T cell receptor beta chains below were found in one sample sequenced in a study of shared clonotypes between healthy human individuals. TCRdb keeps only in-frame clones here, not all; method: immunoSEQ multiplex PCR. This table holds roughly 1,600,000 clones, 97% to 99% found once. The source material was naive CD4+ T cells sorted from blood. Noted subset: CD45RA+ positively selected. The receptor set was obtained from a man in his thirties or forties in good health.

The chain employs TRBV20-1 and TRBJ2-1; 8 bases align to TRBD2. CDR3 length: 11 amino acids. V was pared by 6 bases and J by 12 bases, with 7 bases of the junction left unmatched. Germline-derived CDR1 and CDR2 are DFQATT and SNEGSKA (reference sequence). CDR3 sequence reads: CSAPTSVGQFF. CDR3 DNA: TGCAGTGCACCGACTAGCGTAGGGCAGTTCTTC.

The chain uses TRBV13 and TRBJ2-5, with D possibly TRBD1 on 6 matching bases. V lost 4 bases to trimming and J lost 5 bases, with 11 bases between them. The CDR3 is made up of 13 amino acids. Germline CDR1 is PRHDT and CDR2 is FYEKMQ (reference sequence). The CDR3 reads CASSSARGETQYF. DNA for the CDR3: TGTGCCAGCAGCTCCGCTAGGGGGGAGACCCAGTACTTC.

The chain couples TRBV5-6 to TRBJ2-5; D may be TRBD2 (5 bases). Trimming removed 3 bases at V and 4 bases at J, with 10 bases between. From germline, CDR1 is SGHDT and CDR2 YYEEEE. This CDR3 contains 13 residues. Written as DNA, the CDR3 is TGTGCCAGCAGCTCCCGGCGGGTAGAGACCCAGTACTTC. Protein product: CASSSRRVETQYF.

V usage is TRBV18 and J usage is TRBJ1-3, with D unclear. Looked up from germline, CDR1 is KGHSH and CDR2 is LQKENI. With 4 bases removed from V and 0 bases from J, the gap between germline ends came to 16 bases. This CDR3 comprises 17 residues. CDR3 sequence reads: CASSLILGSPSGNTIYF. In DNA form, the CDR3 reads TGTGCCAGCTCACTCATACTGGGCTCCCCCTCTGGAAACACCATATATTTT.

This chain links TRBV7-3 with TRBJ2-7, with TRBD1 matching over 7 bases. This CDR3 comprises 14 residues. The germline CDR1 and CDR2 sequences are SGHTA and FQGTGA. Trimming cost V 3 bases and J 2 bases; bases outside gene matches: 4. CDR3 nucleotides: TGTGCCAGCAGCTTCCCGGGACAGACCTACGAGCAGTACTTC. Residues: CASSFPGQTYEQYF.

The chain carries TRBV19 and TRBJ2-3, with D perhaps matching TRBD2 (6 bases). Trimming removed 5 bases from V and 3 bases from J, with 18 bases in between. The germline CDR1 and CDR2 sequences are LNHDA and SQIVND (reference sequence). CDR3 length: 16 residues. The CDR3 sequence is CASSPSRGVRTDTQYF. DNA for the CDR3: TGTGCCAGTAGTCCCTCCCGCGGGGTAAGGACAGATACGCAGTATTTT.

The chain has TRBV6-5 and TRBJ2-7; a weak D match, TRBD2 (6 bases). V was clipped by 4 bases and J by 3 bases, with 19 bases between them. CDR1 and CDR2 (germline): MNHEY, SVGAGI. CDR3 length equals 16 residues. CDR3 protein: CASSLHPTGTGYEQYF. CDR3 sequence (DNA): TGTGCCAGCAGTTTACACCCTACCGGGACTGGCTACGAGCAGTACTTC.

The V and J genes are TRBV27 and TRBJ1-4; a weak D match, TRBD1 (5 bases). Germline CDR1 and CDR2: MNHEY and SMNVEV (reference sequence). The CDR3 loop spans 13 amino acids. V was pared by 2 bases and J by 7 bases, with 8 bases between. In DNA form, the CDR3 reads TGTGCCAGCAGTTTAACAGGCTCTGAAAAACTGTTTTTT. Protein sequence: CASSLTGSEKLFF.

This chain uses TRBV18 with TRBJ1-2; D is perhaps TRBD1 (5 bases). V lost 6 bases and J 4 bases, leaving 12 bases between the germline ends. Germline CDR1 reads KGHSH; CDR2 reads LQKENI. The CDR3 is 13 residues long. The CDR3 here is CASSLGRGYGYTF. CDR3 nucleotides: TGTGCCAGCTCCTTGGGGCGAGGCTATGGCTACACCTTC.

The chain combines TRBV28 with TRBJ2-7, with D perhaps matching TRBD2 (5 bases). This CDR3 contains 15 residues. Germline-derived CDR1 and CDR2 are MDHEN and SYDVKM. V was clipped by 2 bases and J by 3 bases, with 14 bases between them. CDR3 region: CASSLERSGSYEQYF. In DNA, the CDR3 is TGTGCCAGCAGTTTAGAAAGAAGCGGCAGCTACGAGCAGTACTTC.

The J gene is TRBJ1-6, the V gene TRBV10-2; possibly TRBD1 for D (5 bases). The germline V gene has CDR1 WSHSY and CDR2 SAAADI. The CDR3 consists of 14 residues. Trimming took 3 bases from V and 9 from J, leaving 12 bases between them. In DNA form, the CDR3 reads TGCGCCAGCAGTGAAATGGGCAGGGCTTCACCCCTCCACTTT. It encodes CASSEMGRASPLHF.

A single count supports this clone. This chain joins TRBV4-2 and TRBJ2-7; tentatively, D is TRBD2 (5 bases). Germline values: CDR1 LGHNA, CDR2 YNFKEQ. V shed 0 bases and J shed 0 bases, with 18 bases lying between them. The CDR3 is 18 residues long. As DNA, the CDR3 is TGTGCCAGCAGCCAAGATGGGGTTGGGAGCGGCAGCTCCTACGAGCAGTACTTC. Translating it yields CASSQDGVGSGSSYEQYF.

The CDR3 loop reads CASSLGQLGNQPQHF. Here the CDR3 DNA reads TGTGCCAGCAGCTTAGGCCAGCTCGGCAATCAGCCCCAGCATTTT. This chain uses TRBV7-8 with TRBJ1-5; no definite D call. V gave up 1 base and J gave up 2 bases, with 9 bases separating them. The CDR3 has 15 residues. Germline V gives CDR1 SGHVS, CDR2 FQNEAQ.

This chain uses TRBV7-2 with TRBJ2-1; the D gene is possibly TRBD1 (5 bases). V was clipped by 1 base and J by 5 bases, with 12 bases between them. Germline lookup yields CDR1 SGHTA and CDR2 FQGNSA. This CDR3 has 15 residues. CDR3 bases: TGTGCCAGCAGCTTAGATTGGGGCAGTAACAATGAGCAGTTCTTC. Protein sequence: CASSLDWGSNNEQFF.

The gene calls are TRBV4-1 and TRBJ1-1; TRBD1 might be the D (5 bases). The length of the CDR3 is 13 residues. V was cut by 7 bases and J by 1 base, with 10 bases left in between. The germline V gene has CDR1 MGHRA and CDR2 YSYEKL. This CDR3 is CASNRGGNTEAFF. DNA of the CDR3: TGCGCCAGCAACCGGGGGGGGAACACTGAAGCTTTCTTT.

The chain links TRBV21-1 to TRBJ1-3. TRBV21-1 has pseudogene status. The CDR3 extends over 15 amino acids. CDR3 sequence reads: CASTRRSRVGNTIYF. The CDR3 region has the DNA TGTGCCAGCACCAGGCGCTCGAGGGTTGGAAACACCATATATTTT.

The CDR3 reads CATVGRERLDTQYF. The CDR3 nucleotides read TGTGCCACGGTGGGGCGGGAGAGATTAGATACGCAGTATTTT. The rearrangement uses TRBV10-3 and TRBJ2-3; 7 bases agree with TRBD2. This CDR3 has 14 residues. Germline CDR1 reads ENHRY; CDR2 reads SYGVKD. The junction had 12 bases not matched to a gene; V was cut back by 10 bases and J by 5 bases.

The chain joins TRBV11-2 to TRBJ2-1; possibly TRBD2 for D (6 bases). Germline V gene data show CDR1 as SGHAT and CDR2 as FQNNGV. This CDR3 has 19 residues. The ends were cut back, 5 bases at V and 0 bases at J, with 23 bases in the middle. The CDR3 DNA sequence: TGTGCCAGCAGCGACCGACGGGTAGCGGAGCAAAGCTCCTACAATGAGCAGTTCTTC. It yields the protein CASSDRRVAEQSSYNEQFF.

The chain has TRBV20-1 and TRBJ1-5; D uncertain. Germline-derived CDR1 and CDR2 are DFQATT and SNEGSKA (reference sequence). The V and J ends lost 1 base and 7 bases respectively, with 5 bases between them. The CDR3 is 11 residues long. The CDR3 loop is CSARGVQPQHF. The CDR3 bases are TGCAGTGCTAGAGGTGTCCAGCCCCAGCATTTT.

The V gene is TRBV4-1, the J gene TRBJ1-1; no firm D call. Germline CDR1 MGHRA, CDR2 YSYEKL. V lost 0 bases and J lost 5, with 7 bases in between. This CDR3 contains 13 residues. The CDR3 region is CASSQDSDTEAFF. The DNA of the CDR3 is TGCGCCAGCAGCCAAGATAGCGATACTGAAGCTTTCTTT.

This chain uses TRBV5-4 with TRBJ2-7; 7 bases map to TRBD1. This CDR3 region has 15 residues. Germline V lookup: CDR1 SGHNT, CDR2 YYREEE (reference sequence). Losses at the gene ends were 7 bases for V and 4 bases for J; bases not matched to a gene: 14. The CDR3 nucleotides are TGTGCCAGCGGTACCCGACGGGACAGACAGTACGAGCAGTACTTC. This encodes CASGTRRDRQYEQYF.

The genes are TRBV15 and TRBJ2-7; 8 nucleotides agree with TRBD2. Germline V CDR1 and CDR2: LNHNV, YYDKDF (reference sequence). This CDR3 is 14 amino acids long. With V trimmed by 4 bases and J by 5 bases, 7 bases remained unmatched. CDR3 in DNA: TGTGCCACCAGCACAGCGGGAGAGATCCACGAGCAGTACTTC. Translating it yields CATSTAGEIHEQYF.

Turning to this clone: The sample contains more than one DNA sequence encoding this CDR3. The CDR3 DNA sequence: TGTGCCAGCAGCTTACGGGCCTACGAGCAGTACTTC. Amino acids: CASSLRAYEQYF. This chain joins TRBV7-9 and TRBJ2-7; D gene unclear. CDR1 is SEHNR and CDR2 is FQNEAQ in the germline V gene (reference sequence). V shed 2 bases and J shed 2 bases, with 4 bases lying between them. The CDR3 contains 12 residues.

The chain carries TRBV7-9 and TRBJ1-4, with D unclear. The CDR3 is 15 amino acids. Germline loops: CDR1 SEHNR, CDR2 FQNEAQ (reference sequence). V lost 0 bases to trimming and J lost 5 bases, with 10 bases between them. The CDR3 protein is CASSLASGKNEKLFF. The CDR3 coding sequence is TGTGCCAGCAGCTTAGCCTCGGGGAAAAATGAAAAACTGTTTTTT.

V and J are TRBV9 and TRBJ1-2; TRBD1 is a possible D gene (6 bases). This CDR3 comprises 18 residues. Germline loops: CDR1 SGDLS, CDR2 YYNGEE. The ends were cut back, 0 bases at V and 4 bases at J, with 22 bases in the middle. CDR3 DNA: TGTGCCAGCAGCGTAGCGTCGGAGACAGGAGCTGTTTTCTATGGCTACACCTTC. It is translated as CASSVASETGAVFYGYTF.

The rearrangement links TRBV2 to TRBJ1-5; 7 bases fit TRBD1. The CDR3 extends over 17 amino acids. The germline gives CDR1 SNHLY, CDR2 FYNNEI. Trimming at V came to 5 bases and at J to 3 bases, leaving 13 bases not matched to a gene. CDR3 amino acids: CASSLRQGETINQPQHF. CDR3 in DNA: TGTGCCAGCAGTTTGCGACAGGGCGAGACCATCAATCAGCCCCAGCATTTT.

J is TRBJ2-1 and V is TRBV28; D might be TRBD2 (6 bases). Trimming took 6 bases from V and 4 from J, leaving 13 bases between them. Germline values: CDR1 MDHEN, CDR2 SYDVKM. The CDR3 runs 14 residues. The DNA for the CDR3 is TGTGCCAGCAGATCCGGGACTTCTTACAATGAGCAGTTCTTC. The encoded protein is CASRSGTSYNEQFF.

The chain is built from TRBV7-9 and TRBJ2-7; D is uncertain. Germline CDR1 is SEHNR and CDR2 is FQNEAQ (reference sequence). Trimming removed 4 bases at V and 4 bases at J, with 20 bases between. The CDR3 runs to 16 residues. Here the CDR3 reads CASSSLGSSRAYEQYF. The CDR3 coding sequence is TGTGCCAGCAGCTCTCTGGGGTCTTCTCGTGCATACGAGCAGTACTTC.

This clone was seen a single time. The chain employs TRBV30 and TRBJ2-7, with 8 bases that match TRBD1. Germline values: CDR1 GTSNPN, CDR2 SVGIG (reference sequence). The junction had 12 bases not matched to a gene; V was cut back by 4 bases and J by 4 bases. CDR3 length equals 15 residues. Here the CDR3 reads CAWTLGTGEGYEQYF. DNA for the CDR3: TGTGCCTGGACCCTGGGGACAGGCGAGGGGTACGAGCAGTACTTC.